One sample yielded the 5 T cell receptor beta chains listed below, sequenced in a study of cytomegalovirus exposure and HLA in healthy donors. The PCR was carried out with 60 Vbeta primers and 13 Jbeta primers. Assay: immunoSEQ multiplex PCR; the TCRdb copy retains only in-frame clones and omits some. The sample holds 120,000 to 150,000 clones. What was sequenced was PBMCs. Receptors originate from a woman aged 18-29 years in good health and CMV-seronegative.

V and J are TRBV15 and TRBJ2-1, with 8 bases lining up with TRBD2. Germline-derived CDR1 and CDR2 are LNHNV and YYDKDF (reference sequence). The length of the CDR3 is 16 residues. The V segment lost 3 bases and the J segment 0 bases; nucleotides outside the gene matches: 4. As DNA, the CDR3 is TGTGCCACCAGCAGGGTAAGCGGGGGCTCCTACAATGAGCAGTTCTTC. Amino acid sequence: CATSRVSGGSYNEQFF. The whole variable domain, filled in from reference TRBV15 and TRBJ2-1, reads DAMVIQNPRYQVTQFGKPVTLSCSQTLNHNVMYWYQQKSSQAPKLLFHYYDKDFNNEADTPDNFQSRRPNTSFCFLDIRSPGLGDTAMYLCATSRVSGGSYNEQFFGPGTRLTVL.

The CDR3 region is CSVDPGGEQFF. CDR3 bases: TGCAGCGTAGACCCAGGGGGCGAGCAGTTCTTC. V usage is TRBV29-1 and J usage is TRBJ2-1, with TRBD1 identical over 8 bases. Trimming removed 6 bases from V and 10 bases from J; junction bases left unmatched: 5. The germline gives CDR1 SQVTM, CDR2 ANQGSEA. The CDR3 runs to 11 residues.

This chain connects TRBV11-3 to TRBJ1-1, with a weak D call TRBD1 (5 bases). Trimming cost V 6 bases and J 7 bases, with 18 bases left between them. Germline loops: CDR1 SGHNT, CDR2 YENEEA. The CDR3 extends over 14 amino acids. The CDR3 DNA reads as TGTGCCAGCAGGGGGAGGGGTCGCGGAGGTGAAGCTTTCTTT. Translated: CASRGRGRGGEAFF.

V usage is TRBV19 and J usage is TRBJ2-1; possibly TRBD2 for D (5 bases). V was trimmed by 2 bases and J by 1 base, leaving 18 bases between them. The CDR3 covers 18 residues. The germline V gene encodes CDR1 LNHDA and CDR2 SQIVND (reference sequence). In DNA, the CDR3 is TGTGCCAGTAGTATAAGGTTTCAAGCGATAGCGTCCTACAATGAGCAGTTCTTC. Its translation: CASSIRFQAIASYNEQFF.

The chain employs TRBV7-2 and TRBJ2-3; TRBD2 matches 7 bases. The V gene end was trimmed by 2 bases and the J gene end by 4 bases; junction bases not matched to a gene: 9. Germline CDR1 and CDR2: SGHTA and FQGNSA. This CDR3 comprises 16 residues. DNA of the CDR3: TGTGCCAGCAGCTTATTCGGGGGAGGGTCCGCAGATACGCAGTATTTT. Translation gives CASSLFGGGSADTQYF.